This T cell receptor beta chain came from a study of T cell clonotyping in hematopoietic cell transplantation. Across the whole study: Recipients' pretransplant samples followed cytoreduction.

Time point: recipient sample about 28 days before transplant, after cytoreduction. As concerns this clone: The antigen remains unidentified.

Study conclusions and caveats: Few recipient clonotypes overlapped donors; over 95% were de novo at given depth. Cells were unsorted, so CD4 and CD8 contributions were not separated. Pathologically expanded recipient clonotypes increased progressively from day 30 to day 180 as diversity fell.

J gave up 2 bases and V 6 bases, and 9 bases lay outside the gene matches. Germline V gene sequence: CDR1 SGHRS, CDR2 YFSETQ. The CDR3 sequence is 15 residues long. TCRdb keeps only in-frame clones here, not all; method: immunoSEQ multiplex PCR. In the table there are over 45,000 clones, around 84% of which are singletons. The TCR sequence derives from a man aged 55 to 70 with biphenotypic leukemia. Some clones in this sample may be carry-over from other donors' samples. The rearrangement uses TRBV5-1 and TRBJ2-3, with 7 bases aligning to TRBD1. Sequenced here: peripheral blood mononuclear cells, sampled before stem cell transplant. CDR3: CASMESGGATDTQYF. The CDR3 bases are TGCGCCAGCATGGAATCAGGGGGTGCCACAGATACGCAGTATTTT. The entire variable domain, with the rest obtained from reference TRBV5-1 and TRBJ2-3, is as follows: KAGVTQTPRYLIKTRGQQVTLSCSPISGHRSVSWYQQTPGQGLQFLFEYFSETQRNKGNFPGRFSGRQFSNSRSEMNVSTLELGDSALYLCASMESGGATDTQYFGPGTRLTVL.